One sample yielded the 23 T cell receptor beta chains listed below, sequenced in a study of cytomegalovirus exposure and HLA in healthy donors. The study ran its PCR with 60 Vbeta and 13 Jbeta primers. This table comes from immunoSEQ multiplex PCR, and its TCRdb copy is limited to in-frame clones, with some not included. Counted here are 90,000 to 110,000 clones, approximately 76% occurring once; the ten biggest clones make up around 7.7%. The sequenced sample was PBMCs. Receptors were obtained from a middle-aged man in good health and CMV-seronegative.

The chain employs TRBV7-9 and TRBJ2-1; D is possibly TRBD1 (5 bases). Trimming left V 5 bases short and J 6 bases short, with 17 bases between. Per germline, CDR1 SEHNR and CDR2 FQNEAQ (reference sequence). The CDR3 covers 15 residues. CDR3 in DNA: TGTGCCAGCAGCCCACCCCTACAGGTTAGCAATGAGCAGTTCTTC. Translation: CASSPPLQVSNEQFF.

The gene calls are TRBV19 and TRBJ1-3; D not certain. CDR1 is LNHDA, CDR2 SQIVND, per germline (reference sequence). This CDR3 has 16 amino acids. V lost 7 bases and J lost 0, with 16 bases in between. The CDR3, as DNA: TGTGCCAGTACCATAAGGACGGGGAGCTCTGGAAACACCATATATTTT. Amino acids: CASTIRTGSSGNTIYF.

This chain joins TRBV13 and TRBJ2-7; 10 bases are shared with TRBD1. The ends lost 5 bases at V and 3 bases at J; junction bases unmatched: 7. The CDR3 runs to 15 residues. Germline loops: CDR1 PRHDT, CDR2 FYEKMQ (reference sequence). The CDR3 loop is CASSPAGQGVYEQYF. In DNA form, the CDR3 reads TGTGCCAGCAGCCCGGCTGGACAGGGGGTCTACGAGCAGTACTTC.

V is TRBV7-8 and J is TRBJ2-5; no definite D call. Trimming took 5 bases from V and 5 from J, leaving 12 bases between them. The CDR3 is 13 residues long. Germline V CDR1 and CDR2: SGHVS, FQNEAQ. The CDR3 reads CASSPPKRETQYF. CDR3 sequence (DNA): TGTGCCAGCAGCCCCCCAAAGAGGGAGACCCAGTACTTC.

The CDR3 sequence: CASRPDGGNSGNTIYF. The DNA of the CDR3 is TGCGCCAGCCGACCGGATGGGGGCAACTCTGGAAACACCATATATTTT. The chain combines TRBV5-1 with TRBJ1-3; possible D gene TRBD1, 6 bases. Germline values: CDR1 SGHRS, CDR2 YFSETQ. Trimming cost V 7 bases and J 0 bases, with 17 bases left between them. The CDR3 covers 16 residues.

The chain combines TRBV7-2 with TRBJ2-3; D perhaps matches TRBD2 (6 bases). Trimming cost V 4 bases and J 9 bases, with 14 bases left between them. The CDR3 contains 13 residues. The V gene's germline CDR1 is SGHTA and CDR2 FQGNSA. CDR3 DNA: TGTGCCAGCAGCTCACAAGCGGGTGGAACGCAGTATTTT. Its translation is CASSSQAGGTQYF.

The V and J genes are TRBV4-2 and TRBJ1-5; D not resolved. CDR1 is LGHNA, CDR2 YNFKEQ, per germline. CDR3 length equals 15 residues. V was clipped by 0 bases and J by 4 bases, with 10 bases between them. DNA of the CDR3: TGTGCCAGCAGCCAAGACGACATTAATAATCAGCCCCAGCATTTT. Translated: CASSQDDINNQPQHF.

V gene TRBV9 combines with J gene TRBJ2-3; TRBD2 matches at 9 bases. Germline V gene data show CDR1 as SGDLS and CDR2 as YYNGEE. The CDR3 extends over 16 amino acids. The junction had 6 bases not matched to a gene; V was cut back by 1 base and J by 3 bases. In nucleotides, the CDR3 is TGTGCCAGCAGCGTATCTAGCGGGGTTTTTACAGATACGCAGTATTTT. Its protein product is CASSVSSGVFTDTQYF.

The chain carries TRBV6-1 and TRBJ1-2; no definite D call. V was trimmed by 1 base and J by 8 bases, leaving 8 bases between them. CDR3 size: 12 residues. CDR1 and CDR2 (germline): MNHNS, SASEGT. The CDR3 DNA reads as TGTGCCAGCAGTGAAGATATGAGGGGCTACACCTTC. It translates to CASSEDMRGYTF.

The chain joins TRBV5-4 to TRBJ1-2, with TRBD1 identical over 8 bases. Germline CDR1 and CDR2: SGHNT and YYREEE (reference sequence). This CDR3 has 13 amino acids. The V and J ends lost 1 base and 9 bases, in that order; junction bases with no gene match: 5. CDR3: CASSLNRGISYTF. The CDR3 bases are TGTGCCAGCAGCTTGAACAGGGGGATTAGCTACACCTTC.

The chain combines TRBV21-1 with TRBJ1-2; the table assigns TRBD1, which was not confirmed against the DNA. TRBV21-1 is shown as a pseudogene. This CDR3 is built from 14 residues. The CDR3 nucleotides read TGTGCCAGCAGTCTCCAGGGGCAGTACGATGGCTACACCTTC. Protein sequence: CASSLQGQYDGYTF.

This chain uses TRBV5-4 with TRBJ2-7; a weak D match, TRBD1 (5 bases). The CDR3 is 14 residues long. Germline V gene sequence: CDR1 SGHNT, CDR2 YYREEE (reference sequence). Trimming removed 4 bases from V and 5 bases from J, with 16 bases in between. CDR3 bases: TGTGCCAGCAGCCAGGCGCAGGGCTTCGACGAGCAGTACTTC. It yields the protein CASSQAQGFDEQYF.

The chain combines TRBV30 with TRBJ2-7; D unresolved. V was cut by 0 bases and J by 2 bases, with 8 bases left in between. This CDR3 is 13 amino acids long. Germline CDR1 reads GTSNPN; CDR2 reads SVGIG (reference sequence). The CDR3 nucleotides are TGTGCCTGGAGTGTACAGTATACCTACGAGCAGTACTTC. This translates into CAWSVQYTYEQYF.

This clone was counted between two and nine times. The V gene is TRBV6-6, the J gene TRBJ1-2; TRBD1 agrees at 9 bases. Germline assignment: CDR1 MNHNY and CDR2 SVGAGI (reference sequence). This CDR3 is 14 amino acids long. After removal of 5 bases from V and 6 bases from J, the junction contained 7 bases not matched to a gene. CDR3 nucleotide sequence: TGTGCCAGCAGTCCGTCCCGGGACAGGGATGGCTACACCTTC. As protein: CASSPSRDRDGYTF.

The rearrangement links TRBV7-6 to TRBJ1-2; D call uncertain. Looked up from germline, CDR1 is SGHVS and CDR2 is FNYEAQ. The V and J ends lost 2 bases and 6 bases respectively, with 10 bases between them. This CDR3 spans 13 amino acids. CDR3 DNA: TGTGCCAGCAGCTTATCGGGAAACGATGGCTACACCTTC. Translating gives CASSLSGNDGYTF.

This clone came up once. The chain links TRBV6-4 to TRBJ2-1; no reliable D call. With 3 bases removed from V and 0 bases from J, the gap between germline ends came to 12 bases. Germline CDR1 reads MRHNA; CDR2 reads SNTAGT. The CDR3 is made up of 16 amino acids. The CDR3 reads CASSERGQSSYNEQFF. The DNA of the CDR3 is TGTGCCAGCAGTGAACGCGGTCAGAGCTCCTACAATGAGCAGTTCTTC.

J is TRBJ2-1 and V is TRBV25-1, with 13 bases identical to TRBD2. This CDR3 has 15 amino acids. V dropped 10 bases and J dropped 5; count of bases not matched to a gene: 8. Germline V gene sequence: CDR1 MGHDK, CDR2 SYGVNS. CDR3 in DNA: TGTGCCACGGGGGGACTAGCGGGGTACCACAATGAGCAGTTCTTC. This translates into CATGGLAGYHNEQFF. Full variable domain (remainder filled in from reference TRBV25-1 and TRBJ2-1): EADIYQTPRYLVIGTGKKITLECSQTMGHDKMYWYQQDPGMELHLIHYSYGVNSTEKGDLSSESTVSRIRTEHFPLTLESARPSHTSQYLCATGGLAGYHNEQFFGPGTRLTVL.

The CDR3 spells CASSADGLISDTQYF. The DNA for the CDR3 is TGTGCCAGCAGCGCCGATGGACTAATCTCAGATACGCAGTATTTT. The rearrangement joins TRBV9 to TRBJ2-3; tentative D call: TRBD2 (6 bases). The CDR3 has 15 residues. The germline V and J ends were trimmed by 3 bases and 4 bases, with 15 bases remaining between them. The V gene's germline CDR1 is SGDLS and CDR2 YYNGEE.

J is TRBJ2-7 and V is TRBV28; 9 bases fit TRBD1. The CDR3 sequence is 15 residues long. Losses at the gene ends were 5 bases for V and 5 bases for J; bases not matched to a gene: 10. The V gene's germline CDR1 is MDHEN and CDR2 SYDVKM. DNA for the CDR3: TGTGCCAGCAGTGGAGGGGGACAGGGTGGACACGAGCAGTACTTC. Translating gives CASSGGGQGGHEQYF.

This chain joins TRBV29-1 and TRBJ2-6; D is unclear. V dropped 2 bases and J dropped 4 bases, with 6 bases sitting between them. CDR1 and CDR2 from the germline V gene are SQVTM and ANQGSEA. This CDR3 comprises 13 residues. As DNA, the CDR3 is TGCAGCGTTGAACCTGTGGGGGCCAACGTCCTGACTTTC. This translates into CSVEPVGANVLTF.

The chain couples TRBV11-1 to TRBJ2-7; a weak D match, TRBD1 (6 bases). CDR1 SGHAT and CDR2 FQDESV come from the germline V gene (reference sequence). V was shortened by 6 bases and J by 6 bases, with 18 bases between the two germline ends. The CDR3 has 14 residues. In DNA form, the CDR3 reads TGTGCCAGCAGTTCGCGCAGGGGATTAGGCGAGCAGTACTTC. Translation: CASSSRRGLGEQYF.

The gene calls are TRBV9 and TRBJ2-1; 15 bases are shared with TRBD2. Germline V gene sequence: CDR1 SGDLS, CDR2 YYNGEE. J was trimmed by 9 bases and V by 3 bases; bases with no gene match: 4. This CDR3 spans 15 amino acids. The CDR3 protein is CASSGTSGGAAEQFF. The CDR3 nucleotides read TGTGCCAGCAGCGGGACTAGCGGGGGGGCCGCTGAGCAGTTCTTC.

The chain joins TRBV4-2 to TRBJ2-2, with a weak D call TRBD2 (7 bases). Between the trimmed V and J ends, which lost 1 base and 5 bases, there was a span of 20 bases. The germline V gene encodes CDR1 LGHNA and CDR2 YNFKEQ. CDR3 size: 18 residues. CDR3 sequence (DNA): TGTGCCAGCAGCCAAGTACTGGGTGGGGGGGCGGGAACCGGGGAGCTGTTTTTT. It encodes CASSQVLGGGAGTGELFF.